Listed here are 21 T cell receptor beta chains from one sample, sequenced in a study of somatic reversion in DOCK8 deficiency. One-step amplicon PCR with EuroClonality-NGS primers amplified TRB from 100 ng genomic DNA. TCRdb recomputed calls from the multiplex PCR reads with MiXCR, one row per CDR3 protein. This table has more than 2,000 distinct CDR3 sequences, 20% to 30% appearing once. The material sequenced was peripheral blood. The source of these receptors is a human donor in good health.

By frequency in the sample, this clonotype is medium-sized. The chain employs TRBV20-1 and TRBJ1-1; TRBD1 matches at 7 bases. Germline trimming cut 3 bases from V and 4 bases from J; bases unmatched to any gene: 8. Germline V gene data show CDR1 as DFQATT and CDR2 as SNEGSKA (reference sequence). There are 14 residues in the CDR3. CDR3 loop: CSASQSTGVTEAFF. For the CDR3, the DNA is TGCAGTGCTAGCCAGTCTACAGGGGTCACTGAAGCTTTCTTT.

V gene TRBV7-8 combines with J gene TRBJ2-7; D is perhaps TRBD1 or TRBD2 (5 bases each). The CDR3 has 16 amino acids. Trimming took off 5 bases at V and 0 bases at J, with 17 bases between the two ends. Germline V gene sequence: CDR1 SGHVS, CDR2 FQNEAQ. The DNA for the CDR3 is TGTGCCAGCAGCCCCCTCGGGGATAGGGGCTCCTACGAGCAGTACTTC. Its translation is CASSPLGDRGSYEQYF.

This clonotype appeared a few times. CDR3 nucleotides: TGCGCCAGCAGCCTCCGGACAGGGGGCGTCGAGCAGTACTTC. It is translated as CASSLRTGGVEQYF. The chain recombines TRBV5-1 with TRBJ2-7; 11 nucleotides match TRBD1. The germline CDR1 and CDR2 sequences are SGHRS and YFSETQ. This CDR3 has 14 residues. J was trimmed by 6 bases and V by 4 bases; bases with no gene match: 6.

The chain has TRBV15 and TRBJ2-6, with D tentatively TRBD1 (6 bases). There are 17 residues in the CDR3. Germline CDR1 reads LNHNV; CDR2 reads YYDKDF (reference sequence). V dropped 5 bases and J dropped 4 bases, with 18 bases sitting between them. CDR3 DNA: TGTGCCACCAGCGCACAGGGAAATGGGAAAGGGGCCAACGTCCTGACTTTC. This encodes CATSAQGNGKGANVLTF.

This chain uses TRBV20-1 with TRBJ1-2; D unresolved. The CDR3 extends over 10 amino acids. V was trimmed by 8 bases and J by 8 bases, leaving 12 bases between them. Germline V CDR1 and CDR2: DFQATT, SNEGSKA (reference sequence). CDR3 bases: TGCAGTCCAAGTGGGAAGGGCTACACCTTC. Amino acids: CSPSGKGYTF.

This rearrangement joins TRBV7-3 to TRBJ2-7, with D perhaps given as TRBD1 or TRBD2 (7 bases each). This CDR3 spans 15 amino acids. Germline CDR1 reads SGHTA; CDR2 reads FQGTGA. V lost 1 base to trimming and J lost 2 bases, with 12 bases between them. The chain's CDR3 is CASSLMAGGAYEQYF. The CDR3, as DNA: TGTGCCAGCAGCTTAATGGCAGGGGGGGCCTACGAGCAGTACTTC.

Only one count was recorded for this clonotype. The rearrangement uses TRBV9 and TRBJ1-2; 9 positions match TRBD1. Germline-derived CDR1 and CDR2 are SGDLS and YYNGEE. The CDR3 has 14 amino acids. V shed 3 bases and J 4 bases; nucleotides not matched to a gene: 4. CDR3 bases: TGTGCCAGCAGCGGAACAGGGGGCGGCTATGGCTACACCTTC. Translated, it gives CASSGTGGGYGYTF. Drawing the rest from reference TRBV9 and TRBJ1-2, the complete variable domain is DSGVTQTPKHLITATGQRVTLRCSPRSGDLSVYWYQQSLDQGLQFLIQYYNGEERAKGNILERFSAQQFPDLHSELNLSSLELGDSALYFCASSGTGGGYGYTFGSGTRLTVV.

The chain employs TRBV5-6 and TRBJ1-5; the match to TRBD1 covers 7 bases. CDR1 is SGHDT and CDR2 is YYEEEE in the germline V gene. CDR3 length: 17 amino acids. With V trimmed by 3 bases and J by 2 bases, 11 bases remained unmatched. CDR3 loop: CASSSSRTGSRNQPQHF. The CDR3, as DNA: TGTGCCAGCAGCTCGAGTAGGACAGGCTCTCGCAATCAGCCCCAGCATTTT.

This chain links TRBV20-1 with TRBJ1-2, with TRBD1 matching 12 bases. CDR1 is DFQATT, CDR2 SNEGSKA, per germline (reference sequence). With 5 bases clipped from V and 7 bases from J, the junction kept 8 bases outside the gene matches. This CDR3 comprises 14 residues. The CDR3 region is CSAPPGQGALGYTF. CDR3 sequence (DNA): TGCAGTGCTCCGCCGGGACAGGGGGCGCTTGGCTACACCTTC.

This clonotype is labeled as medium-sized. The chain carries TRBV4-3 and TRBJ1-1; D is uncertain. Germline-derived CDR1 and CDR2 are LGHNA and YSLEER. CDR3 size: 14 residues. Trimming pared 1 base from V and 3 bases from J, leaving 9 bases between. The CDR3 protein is CASSQVVLDTEAFF. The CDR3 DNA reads TGCGCCAGCAGCCAAGTAGTATTGGACACTGAAGCTTTCTTT.

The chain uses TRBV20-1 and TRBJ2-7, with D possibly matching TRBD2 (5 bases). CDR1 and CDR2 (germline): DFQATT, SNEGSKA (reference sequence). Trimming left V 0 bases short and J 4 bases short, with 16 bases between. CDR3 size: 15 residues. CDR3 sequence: CSARDEGPTFYEQYF. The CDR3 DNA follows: TGCAGTGCTAGAGATGAGGGCCCCACTTTTTACGAGCAGTACTTC.

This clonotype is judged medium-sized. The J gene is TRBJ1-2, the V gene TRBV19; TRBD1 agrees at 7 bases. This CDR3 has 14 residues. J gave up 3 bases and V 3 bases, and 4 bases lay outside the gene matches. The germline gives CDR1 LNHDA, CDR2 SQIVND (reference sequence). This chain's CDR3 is CASSMAGGDYGYTF. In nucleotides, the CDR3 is TGTGCCAGTAGTATGGCAGGGGGTGACTATGGCTACACCTTC.

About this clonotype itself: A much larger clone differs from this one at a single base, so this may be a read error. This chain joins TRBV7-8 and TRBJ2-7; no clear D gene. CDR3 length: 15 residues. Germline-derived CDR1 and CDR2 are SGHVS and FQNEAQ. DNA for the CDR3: TGTGCCAGCAGCTTAGGTCACTCTCGACCCTACGAGCGGTACTTC. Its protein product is CASSLGHSRPYERYF.

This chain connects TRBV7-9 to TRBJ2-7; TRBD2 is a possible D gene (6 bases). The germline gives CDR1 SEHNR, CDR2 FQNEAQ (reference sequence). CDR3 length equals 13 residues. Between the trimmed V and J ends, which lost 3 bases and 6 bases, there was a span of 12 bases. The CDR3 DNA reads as TGTGCCAGCAGCTTTGTGGGGGGAAGCGAGCAGTACTTC. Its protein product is CASSFVGGSEQYF.

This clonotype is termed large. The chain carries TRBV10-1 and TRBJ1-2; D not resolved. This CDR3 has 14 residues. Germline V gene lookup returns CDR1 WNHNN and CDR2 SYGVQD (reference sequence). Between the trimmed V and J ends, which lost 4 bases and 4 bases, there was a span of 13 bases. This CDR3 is CASSGVAEVYGYTF. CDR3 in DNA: TGCGCCAGCAGTGGGGTCGCAGAAGTCTATGGCTACACCTTC.

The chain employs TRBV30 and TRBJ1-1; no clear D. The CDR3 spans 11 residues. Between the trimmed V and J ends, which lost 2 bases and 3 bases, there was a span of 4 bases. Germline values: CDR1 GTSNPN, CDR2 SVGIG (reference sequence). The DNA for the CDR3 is TGTGCCTGGAGTTATGACACTGAAGCTTTCTTT. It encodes CAWSYDTEAFF.

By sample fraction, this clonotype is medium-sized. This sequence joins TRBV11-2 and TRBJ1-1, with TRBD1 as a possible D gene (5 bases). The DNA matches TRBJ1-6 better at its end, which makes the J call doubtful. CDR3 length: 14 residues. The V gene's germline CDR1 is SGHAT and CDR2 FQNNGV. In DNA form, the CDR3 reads TGTGCCAGCAGCATCCCAGGGCTGGCTTCACCCCTCCACTTT. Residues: CASSIPGLASPLHF.

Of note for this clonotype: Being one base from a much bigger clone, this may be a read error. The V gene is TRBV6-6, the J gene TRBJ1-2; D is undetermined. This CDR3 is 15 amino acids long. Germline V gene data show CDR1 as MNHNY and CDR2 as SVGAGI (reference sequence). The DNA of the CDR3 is TGTGCCAGCAGTTACTCGATATCAACAGTCTATGGCTACGCCTTC. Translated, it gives CASSYSISTVYGYAF.

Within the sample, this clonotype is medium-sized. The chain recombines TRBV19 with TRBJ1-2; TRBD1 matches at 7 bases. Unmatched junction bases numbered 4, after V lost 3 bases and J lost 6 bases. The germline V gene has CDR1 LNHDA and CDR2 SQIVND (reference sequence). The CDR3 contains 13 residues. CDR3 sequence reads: CASSIGQGDGYTF. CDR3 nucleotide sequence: TGTGCCAGTAGTATTGGGCAGGGGGATGGCTACACCTTC.

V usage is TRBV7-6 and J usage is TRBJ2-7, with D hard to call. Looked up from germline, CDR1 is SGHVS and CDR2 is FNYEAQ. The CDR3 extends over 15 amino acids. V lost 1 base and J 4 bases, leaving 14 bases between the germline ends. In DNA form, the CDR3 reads TGTGCCAGCAGCTTAGAGACTGGAAATCTGTACGAGCAGTACTTC. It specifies CASSLETGNLYEQYF.

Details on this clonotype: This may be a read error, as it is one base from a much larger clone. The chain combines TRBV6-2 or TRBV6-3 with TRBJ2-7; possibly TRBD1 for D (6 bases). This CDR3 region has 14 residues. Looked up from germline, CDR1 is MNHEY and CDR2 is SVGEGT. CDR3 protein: CASSLHREGYERYF. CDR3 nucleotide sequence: TGTGCCAGCAGTCTTCACAGGGAAGGATACGAGCGGTACTTC.